This T cell receptor (beta chain) was found in a study of blood T cell repertoires in COVID-19. Across the study: Samples of COVID-19 (acute and convalescent) were obtained from the United States, Italy and Spain. The cDNA or gDNA used as material had been derived from T cells, B-cell-depleted T cells, or PBMCs.

As handled by the study authors: The authors estimated nucleated cell counts from reference gene primer amplification. Clones were read by immunoSEQ multiplex PCR, and TCRdb kept only the in-frame ones, dropping some. V and J calls and clone size are copied from that table; D and trimming were computed from the DNA. This table holds 280,000 or so clones, more than 75% found once. CDR3 size: 15 residues. The germline V gene encodes CDR1 MNHEY and CDR2 SVGAGI. V gave up 0 bases and J gave up 7 bases; unmatched junction bases: 8. Material for sequencing was peripheral blood. This sequence joins TRBV6-5 and TRBJ2-7; TRBD1 aligns across 8 bases. This receptor was taken from a woman aged 25 to 39 who had recovered from COVID-19. The CDR3 here is CASSYSRTGQEEQYF. The CDR3 coding sequence is TGTGCCAGCAGTTACTCGAGGACAGGGCAAGAAGAGCAGTACTTC.